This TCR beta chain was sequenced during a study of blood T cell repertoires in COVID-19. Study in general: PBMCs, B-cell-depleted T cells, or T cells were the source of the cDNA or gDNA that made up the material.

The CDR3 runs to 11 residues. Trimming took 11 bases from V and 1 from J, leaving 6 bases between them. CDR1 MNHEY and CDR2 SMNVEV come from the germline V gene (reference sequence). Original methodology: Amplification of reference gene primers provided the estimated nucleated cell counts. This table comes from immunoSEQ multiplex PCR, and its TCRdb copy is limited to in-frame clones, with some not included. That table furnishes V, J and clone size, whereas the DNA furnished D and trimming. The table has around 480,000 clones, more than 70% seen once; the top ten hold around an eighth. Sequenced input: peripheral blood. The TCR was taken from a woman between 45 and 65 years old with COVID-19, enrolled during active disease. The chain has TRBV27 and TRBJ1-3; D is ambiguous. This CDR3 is CAAGSGNTIYF. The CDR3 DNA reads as TGTGCCGCGGGATCTGGAAACACCATATATTTT.